This T cell receptor (beta chain) was sequenced for a study of T cells in Graves' hyperthyroidism and ophthalmopathy. On the study more broadly: Peripheral blood was taken when the disease was first diagnosed, before any treatment began.

V lost 3 bases and J lost 8, with 10 bases in between. This CDR3 has 12 amino acids. This clonotype was detected ten times or more. Researchers took RNA transcripts and amplified the TCR beta CDR3 regions from them. A set of HTBI primers served as the primers for a first-round RT-PCR of the TCR CDR3. TCRdb re-called the multiplex PCR reads with MiXCR, one entry per CDR3 protein. Of some 550,000 distinct CDR3 sequences listed, around 20% were seen once; the top ten hold 26%. This chain connects TRBV12-3 or TRBV12-4 to TRBJ1-2; D might be TRBD1 (5 bases). The sample taken for sequencing was blood. This receptor was identified in a man younger than 35 with Graves' hyperthyroidism. This chain's CDR3 is CASSFGGVGYTF. The CDR3 DNA sequence: TGTGCCAGCAGTTTCGGAGGGGTGGGCTACACCTTC.